The present TCR beta chain was sequenced within a study of molecular identifiers for immune sequencing clone quantification (dated by TCRdb to the late 2010s). Context from the whole study: For a replicate experiment, the RNA from either approximately 20,000 or 98,000 naive CD8 T cells was divided into five aliquots, and four of those aliquots went on to sequencing. This methods study used CD8 T cells to benchmark TCR RNA copy counting and molecular-identifier clustering-based TCR repertoire sequencing (MIDCIRS). What the work shows at the level of the full study, not this receptor alone: When barcode sub-clustering was omitted, TCR diversity was inflated by chimeric consensus sequences, with chimeras reaching as high as 47%. In CMV-specific effector cells, clones with more than 20 RNA copies contained over 99% of molecules, whereas in naive cells such clones contained under 1% of molecules. Modeling estimated about 2.8 recovered TCR RNA copies per cell, compared with around 9.7 by digital PCR, which implies roughly 29% capture efficiency. Spiked-in Jurkat TCR RNA equivalent to a single cell was reported to be detectable even among more than 900,000 naive CD8 T cells. Highly expanded clone sizes could be underestimated because identical TCR molecules may share a barcode. Spiked-in Jurkat TCR RNA (around nine copies' worth), which is not part of the donor repertoire, was contained in the naive libraries.

Comment on this clonotype: What antigen it recognizes has not been identified. No clone much larger than this one lies a single base away; base qualities are absent.

Germline trimming: 4 bases from V, 3 bases from J; junction bases outside gene matches: 10. The cysteine opens and the phenylalanine closes a CDR3 of 16 amino acids. The retained sequence is limited to the CDR3, 48 bases, with the frame set at the first base. The germline V gene encodes CDR1 SGDLS and CDR2 YYNGEE. Library prep was done by PCR. TCRdb lists the instrument as Illumina HiSeq 4000. Bulk TCR libraries were generated as previously described, with the TCR primers listed in Table S5 used. The Qiagen AllPrep DNA/RNA kit was used to purify total RNA. Before analysis, reads from multiple sequencing runs of one library were combined. The source study handled its data this way. Reads were retained only if the reads had an exact TCR constant sequence, and the retained reads were trimmed to 150 nt and grouped according to their 12-nt molecular barcodes. Reads within each barcode group were sub-clustered using a 15% Levenshtein threshold, and quality-weighted consensus sequences were constructed for each RNA molecule. Non-functional sequences were filtered out, along with any lower-count sequence sitting one edit away from another sequence. On the basis of fitting two negative binomial distributions, barcode sub-clusters with fewer than 20% of the maximum read count were discarded. TCRdb reprocessing: public reads trimmed at Q25 with fastp, clones called with MiXCR, in-frame beta chains kept. Each CDR3 protein appears once, grouped with its most common genes and DNA. These V and J calls derive from TCRdb rather than the authors' analysis. In all, the sample holds over 600,000 distinct CDR3 sequences, and approximately 20% of those were seen once. The ten most abundant clones make up 0.7% to 1% of the sample.

Libraries of naive CD8 T cells were built from about 20,000 to 1,000,000 sorted cells, with 10%, 30% or 50% of the purified RNA used. On a BD FACSAria II, naive CD8 T cells were FACS-sorted as CD8+CD4-CCR7+CD45RA+ and collected into RLT Plus buffer. Around 11 TCR copies' worth of Jurkat RNA were spiked into roughly 20,000-1,000,000 naive CD8 T cell samples to test detection sensitivity. Enrichment of CD8 T cells was performed with RosetteSep CD8+ T Cell Enrichment Cocktail and Ficoll-Paque, after which ACK red cell lysis was carried out. The receptor's source is a human donor in good health. Some libraries in this study had Jurkat cell RNA spiked in. The rearrangement joined TRBV9 to TRBJ1-1; 9 of the junction bases match TRBD1. Specimen: naive CD8+ T cells from blood, with Jurkat cell RNA spiked in. The sample's cell subset or site label, decoded: FACS-sorted CD8+CD4-CCR7+CD45RA+ naive T cells. The DNA sequence is given as TGTGCCAGCAGCTCGATAGGACAGGGGCCGGACACTGAAGCTTTCTTT. The translation is CASSSIGQGPDTEAFF. With the portions outside the CDR3 filled from the reference TRBV9 and TRBJ1-1 genes, the complete variable region becomes DSGVTQTPKHLITATGQRVTLRCSPRSGDLSVYWYQQSLDQGLQFLIQYYNGEERAKGNILERFSAQQFPDLHSELNLSSLELGDSALYFCASSSIGQGPDTEAFFGQGTRLTVV.